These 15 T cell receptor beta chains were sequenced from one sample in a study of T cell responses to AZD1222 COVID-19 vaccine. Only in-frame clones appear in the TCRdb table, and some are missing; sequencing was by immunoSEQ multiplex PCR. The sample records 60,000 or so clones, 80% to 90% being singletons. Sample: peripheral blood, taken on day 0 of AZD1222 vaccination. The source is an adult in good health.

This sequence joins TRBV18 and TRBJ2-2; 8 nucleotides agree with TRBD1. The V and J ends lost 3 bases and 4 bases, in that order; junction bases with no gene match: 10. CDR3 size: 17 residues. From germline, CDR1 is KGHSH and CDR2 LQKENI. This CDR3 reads CASSPLRTGSSTGELFF. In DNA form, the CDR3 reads TGTGCCAGCTCACCCCTGCGGACAGGGTCGAGCACCGGGGAGCTGTTTTTT.

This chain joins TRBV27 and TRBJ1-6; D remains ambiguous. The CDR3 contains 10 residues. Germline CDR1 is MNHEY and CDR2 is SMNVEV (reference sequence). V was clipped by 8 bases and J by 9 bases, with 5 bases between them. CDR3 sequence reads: CASGISPLHF. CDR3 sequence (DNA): TGTGCCAGCGGGATTTCACCCCTCCACTTT.

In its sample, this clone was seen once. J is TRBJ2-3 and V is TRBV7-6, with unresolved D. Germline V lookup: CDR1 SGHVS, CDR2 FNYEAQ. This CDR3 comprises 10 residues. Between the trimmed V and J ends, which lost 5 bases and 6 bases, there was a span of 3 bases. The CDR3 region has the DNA TGTGCCAGCAGCGCGGATACGCAGTATTTT. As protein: CASSADTQYF.

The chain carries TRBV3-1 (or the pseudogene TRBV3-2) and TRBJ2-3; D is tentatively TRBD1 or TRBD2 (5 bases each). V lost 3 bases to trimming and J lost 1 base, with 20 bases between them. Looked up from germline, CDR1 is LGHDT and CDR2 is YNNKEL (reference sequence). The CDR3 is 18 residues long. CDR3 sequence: CASSQRGKGAPRTDTQYF. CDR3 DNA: TGTGCCAGCAGCCAGAGGGGAAAAGGGGCTCCCCGCACAGATACGCAGTATTTT.

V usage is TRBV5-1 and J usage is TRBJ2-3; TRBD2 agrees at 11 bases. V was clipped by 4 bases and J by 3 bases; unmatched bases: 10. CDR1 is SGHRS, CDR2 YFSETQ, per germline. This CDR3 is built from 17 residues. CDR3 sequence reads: CASSAAPTSGMTDTQYF. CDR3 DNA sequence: TGCGCCAGCAGCGCCGCCCCGACTAGCGGGATGACAGATACGCAGTATTTT.

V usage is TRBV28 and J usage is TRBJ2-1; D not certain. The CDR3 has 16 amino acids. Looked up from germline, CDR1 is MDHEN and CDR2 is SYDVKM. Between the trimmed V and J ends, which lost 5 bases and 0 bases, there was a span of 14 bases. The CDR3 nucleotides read TGTGCCAGCAGTGAATCTGGATTTAACTCCTACAATGAGCAGTTCTTC. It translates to CASSESGFNSYNEQFF. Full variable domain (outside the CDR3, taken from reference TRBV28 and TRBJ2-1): DVKVTQSSRYLVKRTGEKVFLECVQDMDHENMFWYRQDPGLGLRLIYFSYDVKMKEKGDIPEGYSVSREKKERFSLILESASTNQTSMYLCASSESGFNSYNEQFFGPGTRLTVL.

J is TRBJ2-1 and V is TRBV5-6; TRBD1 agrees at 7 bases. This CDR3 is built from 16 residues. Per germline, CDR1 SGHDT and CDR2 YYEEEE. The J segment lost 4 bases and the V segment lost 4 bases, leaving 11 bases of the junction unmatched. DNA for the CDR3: TGTGCCAGCAGCCCGGACCGGGACAGAGTTTACAATGAGCAGTTCTTC. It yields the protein CASSPDRDRVYNEQFF.

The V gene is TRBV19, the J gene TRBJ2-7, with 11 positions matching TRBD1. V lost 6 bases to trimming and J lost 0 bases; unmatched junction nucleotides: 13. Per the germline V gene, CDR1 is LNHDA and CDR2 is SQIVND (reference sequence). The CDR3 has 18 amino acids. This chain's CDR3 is CASRRGPGQGVPSYEQYF. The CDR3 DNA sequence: TGTGCCAGTAGGCGAGGTCCGGGACAGGGGGTCCCCTCCTACGAGCAGTACTTC.

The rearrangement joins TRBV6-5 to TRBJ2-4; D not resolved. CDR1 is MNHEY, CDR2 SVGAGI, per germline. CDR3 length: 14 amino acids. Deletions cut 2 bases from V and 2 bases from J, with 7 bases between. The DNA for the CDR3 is TGTGCCAGCAGTTACCGGAATTCCAAAAACATTCAGTACTTC. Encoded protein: CASSYRNSKNIQYF.

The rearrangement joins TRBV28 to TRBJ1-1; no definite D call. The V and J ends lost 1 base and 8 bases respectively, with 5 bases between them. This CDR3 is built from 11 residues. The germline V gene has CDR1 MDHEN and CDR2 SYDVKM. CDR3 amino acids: CASSLFREAFF. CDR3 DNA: TGTGCCAGCAGTTTATTCAGAGAAGCTTTCTTT.

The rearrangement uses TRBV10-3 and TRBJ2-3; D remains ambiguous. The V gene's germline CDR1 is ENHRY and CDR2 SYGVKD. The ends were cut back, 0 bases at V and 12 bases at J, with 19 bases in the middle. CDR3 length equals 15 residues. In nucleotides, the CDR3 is TGTGCCATCAGTGAGTCGGAGTTTTTAGAGGCTATACAGTATTTT. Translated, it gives CAISESEFLEAIQYF.

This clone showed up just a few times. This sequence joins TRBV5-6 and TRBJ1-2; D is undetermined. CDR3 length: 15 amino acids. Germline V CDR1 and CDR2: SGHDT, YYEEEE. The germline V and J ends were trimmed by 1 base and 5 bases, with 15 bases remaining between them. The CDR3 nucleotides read TGTGCCAGCAGCTTGTTGGAAGGGCTTGGGTATGGCTACACCTTC. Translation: CASSLLEGLGYGYTF.

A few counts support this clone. CDR3 coding DNA: TGTGCCAGCAGCTGGGTGCCCGGGGCGCCGAACACTGAAGCTTTCTTT. Protein product: CASSWVPGAPNTEAFF. The chain links TRBV5-8 to TRBJ1-1; possible D gene TRBD1, 5 bases. This CDR3 has 16 amino acids. The germline V gene has CDR1 SGHTS and CDR2 YDEGEE. V was cut by 3 bases and J by 1 base, with 16 bases left in between.

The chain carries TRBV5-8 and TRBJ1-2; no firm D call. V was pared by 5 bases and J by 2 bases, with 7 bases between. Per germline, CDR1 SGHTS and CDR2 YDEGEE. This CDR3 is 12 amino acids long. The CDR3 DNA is TGTGCCAGCAGGACGGCGAACTATGGCTACACCTTC. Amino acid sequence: CASRTANYGYTF.

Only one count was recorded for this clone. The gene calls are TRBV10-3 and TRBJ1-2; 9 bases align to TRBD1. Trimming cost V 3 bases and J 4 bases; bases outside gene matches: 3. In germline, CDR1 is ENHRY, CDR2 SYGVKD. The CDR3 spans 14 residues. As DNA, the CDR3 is TGTGCCATCAGTGACCGGGACAGGGTCTATGGCTACACCTTC. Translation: CAISDRDRVYGYTF.